Included here is one T cell receptor beta chain sequence, with context. This sample stems from a study of T cells in tuberculosis. Looking at the study overall: This South African cohort compared adolescents with or without latent tuberculosis against adults with active tuberculosis.

Only in-frame clones appear in the TCRdb table, and some are missing; sequencing was by immunoSEQ multiplex PCR. Here the sample spans about 32,000 clones, approximately 93% being singletons. Germline assignment: CDR1 LNHNV and CDR2 YYDKDF (reference sequence). V was shortened by 0 bases and J by 8 bases, with 19 bases between the two germline ends. This CDR3 has 16 amino acids. The sequence derives from a donor aged 10-29 years with latent tuberculosis or without tuberculosis infection. The material sequenced was PBMCs. The V call is TRBV15, the J call TRBJ1-2; D unclear. The CDR3, as DNA: TGTGCCACCAGCAGAGATCTGCTTCTTTTCGCAGGAGGCTACACCTTC. Its translation: CATSRDLLLFAGGYTF.